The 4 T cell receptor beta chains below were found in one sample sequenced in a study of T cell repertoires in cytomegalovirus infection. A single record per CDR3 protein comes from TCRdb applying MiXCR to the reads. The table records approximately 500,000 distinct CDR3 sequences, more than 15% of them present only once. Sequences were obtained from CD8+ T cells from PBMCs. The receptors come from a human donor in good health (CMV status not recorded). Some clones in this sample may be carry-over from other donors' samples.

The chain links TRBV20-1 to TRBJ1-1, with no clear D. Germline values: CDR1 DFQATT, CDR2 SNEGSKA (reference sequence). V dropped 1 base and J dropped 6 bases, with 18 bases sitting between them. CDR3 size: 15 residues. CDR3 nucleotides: TGCAGTGCTAGAGGTGTTCGGGGTCTCGGATCTGAAGCTTTCTTT. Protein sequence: CSARGVRGLGSEAFF.

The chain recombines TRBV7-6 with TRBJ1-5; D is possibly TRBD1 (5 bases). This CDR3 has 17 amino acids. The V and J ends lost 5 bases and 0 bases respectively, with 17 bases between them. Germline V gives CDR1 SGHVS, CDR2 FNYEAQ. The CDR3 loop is CASSHRGSEDSNQPQHF. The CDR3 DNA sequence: TGTGCCAGCAGCCACCGGGGCAGTGAGGATAGCAATCAGCCCCAGCATTTT. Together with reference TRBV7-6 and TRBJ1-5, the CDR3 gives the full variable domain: GAGVSQSPRYKVTKRGQDVALRCDPISGHVSLYWYRQALGQGPEFLTYFNYEAQQDKSGLPNDRFSAERPEGSISTLTIQRTEQRDSAMYRCASSHRGSEDSNQPQHFGDGTRLSIL.

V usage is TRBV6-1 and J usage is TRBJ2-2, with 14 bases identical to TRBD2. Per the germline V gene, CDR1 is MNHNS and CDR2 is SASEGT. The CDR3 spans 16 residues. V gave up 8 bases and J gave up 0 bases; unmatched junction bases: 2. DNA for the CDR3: TGTGCCAGCCGGACTAGCGGGAGGTCGAACACCGGGGAGCTGTTTTTT. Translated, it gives CASRTSGRSNTGELFF.

The CDR3 spells CASSSGGAGAQHF. The DNA of the CDR3 is TGTGCCAGCAGCTCCGGGGGCGCGGGGGCCCAGCATTTT. The chain has TRBV7-8 and TRBJ1-5, with a weak D call TRBD1 (6 bases). Germline loops: CDR1 SGHVS, CDR2 FQNEAQ. This CDR3 comprises 13 residues. V was shortened by 4 bases and J by 11 bases, with 15 bases between the two germline ends.